This entry describes one TCR beta chain. This entry belongs to a study of blood T cell repertoires in COVID-19. Study overall: Nucleic acid was either cDNA or gDNA, and it came from T cells, B-cell-depleted T cells, or PBMCs.

The CDR3 runs 16 residues. Trimming shortened V by 6 bases and J by 1 base, and 16 bases separated the two germline ends. Germline CDR1 reads MDHEN; CDR2 reads SYDVKM. Sequencing used immunoSEQ multiplex PCR; TCRdb keeps in-frame clones, though not all of them. This sample carries approximately 200,000 clones, just over 85% of them seen once, and the ten largest clones take more than 1.4%. This sequence joins TRBV28 and TRBJ2-1; tentative D call: TRBD1 (6 bases). The material sequenced was peripheral blood. The clonotype originates from a man aged 18 to 35 with active or convalescent COVID-19. CDR3 protein: CASSPRGAASYNEQFF. CDR3 in DNA: TGTGCCAGCAGCCCCAGGGGAGCGGCTTCCTACAATGAGCAGTTCTTC.